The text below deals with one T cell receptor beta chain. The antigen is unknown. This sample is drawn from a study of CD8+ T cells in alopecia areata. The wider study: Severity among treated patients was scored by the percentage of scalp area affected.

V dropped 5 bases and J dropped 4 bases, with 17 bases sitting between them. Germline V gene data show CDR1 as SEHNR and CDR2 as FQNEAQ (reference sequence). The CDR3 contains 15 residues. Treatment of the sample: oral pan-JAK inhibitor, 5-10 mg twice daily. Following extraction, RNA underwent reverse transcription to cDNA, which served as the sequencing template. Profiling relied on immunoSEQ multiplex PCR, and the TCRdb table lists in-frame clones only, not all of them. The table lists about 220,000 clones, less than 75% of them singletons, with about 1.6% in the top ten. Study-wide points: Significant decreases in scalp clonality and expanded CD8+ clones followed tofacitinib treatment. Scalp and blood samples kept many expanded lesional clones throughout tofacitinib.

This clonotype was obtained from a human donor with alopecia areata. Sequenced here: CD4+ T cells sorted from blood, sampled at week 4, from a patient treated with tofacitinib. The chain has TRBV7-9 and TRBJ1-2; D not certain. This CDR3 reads CASSGIVEGGYGYTF. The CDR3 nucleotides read TGTGCCAGCAGCGGTATCGTCGAGGGCGGCTATGGCTACACCTTC.